This TCR beta chain was recorded in a study of cytomegalovirus exposure and HLA in healthy donors. Broader study findings: A few CMV-associated chains were confirmed in vitro to be specific for CMV antigens. Analyzed later, association rates of TCRs varied across HLA loci, with DRB1 most and HLA-C fewest.

PCR employed 60 Vbeta and 13 Jbeta primers. The protocol was immunoSEQ multiplex PCR, while the TCRdb copy is restricted to in-frame clones and leaves out a portion. The sample yields 30,000 to 35,000 clones, of which the top ten take up 1.5% to 2%. CDR1 SGHTA and CDR2 FQGNSA come from the germline V gene. The V and J ends lost 2 bases and 0 bases respectively, with 5 bases between them. The CDR3 runs to 13 residues. Worth noting for this clone: Its target is not known.

The sample was PBMCs. This chain connects TRBV7-2 to TRBJ2-7; D gene unclear. The sequence came from a woman aged 40 to 50 in good health and CMV-seropositive. CDR3 protein: CASSLLASYEQYF. CDR3 DNA sequence: TGTGCCAGCAGCTTATTAGCCTCCTACGAGCAGTACTTC.